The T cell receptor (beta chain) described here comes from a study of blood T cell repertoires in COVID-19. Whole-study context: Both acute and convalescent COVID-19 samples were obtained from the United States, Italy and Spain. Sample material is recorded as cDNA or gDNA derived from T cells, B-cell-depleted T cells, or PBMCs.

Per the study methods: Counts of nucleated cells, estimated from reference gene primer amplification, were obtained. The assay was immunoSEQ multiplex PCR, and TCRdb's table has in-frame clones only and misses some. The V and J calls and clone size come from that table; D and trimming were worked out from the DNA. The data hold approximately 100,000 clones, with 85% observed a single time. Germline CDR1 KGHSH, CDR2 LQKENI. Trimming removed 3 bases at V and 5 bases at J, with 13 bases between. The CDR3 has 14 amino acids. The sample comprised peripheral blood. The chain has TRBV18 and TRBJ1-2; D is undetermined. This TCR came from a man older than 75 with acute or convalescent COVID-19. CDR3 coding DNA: TGTGCCAGCTCACCCACAGTTGGTAATTATGGCTACACCTTC. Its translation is CASSPTVGNYGYTF.